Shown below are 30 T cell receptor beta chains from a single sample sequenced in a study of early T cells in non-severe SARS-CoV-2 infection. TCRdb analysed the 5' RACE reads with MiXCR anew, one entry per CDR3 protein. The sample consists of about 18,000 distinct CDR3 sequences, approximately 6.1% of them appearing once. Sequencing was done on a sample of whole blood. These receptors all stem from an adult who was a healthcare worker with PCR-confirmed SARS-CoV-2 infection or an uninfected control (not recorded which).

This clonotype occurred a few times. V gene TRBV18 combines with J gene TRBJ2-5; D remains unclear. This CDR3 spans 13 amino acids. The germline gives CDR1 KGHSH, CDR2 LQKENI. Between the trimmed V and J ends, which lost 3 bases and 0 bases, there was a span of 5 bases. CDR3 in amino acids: CASSPRDQETQYF. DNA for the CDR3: TGTGCCAGCTCACCTCGGGACCAAGAGACCCAGTACTTC.

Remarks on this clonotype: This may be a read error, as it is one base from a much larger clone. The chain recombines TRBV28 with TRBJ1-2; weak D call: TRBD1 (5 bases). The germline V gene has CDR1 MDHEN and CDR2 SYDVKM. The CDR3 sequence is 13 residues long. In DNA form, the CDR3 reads TGTGCCAACAGTAGGGGCTTTGGATATGGCTACACCTTC. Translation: CANSRGFGYGYTF.

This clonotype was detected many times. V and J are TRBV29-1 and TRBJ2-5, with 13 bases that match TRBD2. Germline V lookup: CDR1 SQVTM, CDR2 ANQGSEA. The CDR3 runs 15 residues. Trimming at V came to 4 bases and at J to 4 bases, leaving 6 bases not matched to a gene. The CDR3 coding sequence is TGCAGCGTTGCCGGGACTAGCGGGATCGGAGAGACCCAGTACTTC. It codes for CSVAGTSGIGETQYF.

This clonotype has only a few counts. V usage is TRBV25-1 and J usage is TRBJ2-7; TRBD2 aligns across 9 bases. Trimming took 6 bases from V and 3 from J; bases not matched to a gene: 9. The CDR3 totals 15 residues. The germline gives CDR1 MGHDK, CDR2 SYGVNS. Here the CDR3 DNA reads TGTGCCAGCAGCGACGGGACTAGCCAGAGCTACGAGCAGTACTTC. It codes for CASSDGTSQSYEQYF.

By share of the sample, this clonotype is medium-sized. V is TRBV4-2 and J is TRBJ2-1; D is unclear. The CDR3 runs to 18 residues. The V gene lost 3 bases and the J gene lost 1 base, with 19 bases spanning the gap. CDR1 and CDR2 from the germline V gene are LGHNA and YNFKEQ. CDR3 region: CASSHGPGDTRSYNEQFF. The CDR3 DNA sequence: TGTGCCAGCAGCCACGGTCCCGGCGACACCAGGTCCTACAATGAGCAGTTCTTC.

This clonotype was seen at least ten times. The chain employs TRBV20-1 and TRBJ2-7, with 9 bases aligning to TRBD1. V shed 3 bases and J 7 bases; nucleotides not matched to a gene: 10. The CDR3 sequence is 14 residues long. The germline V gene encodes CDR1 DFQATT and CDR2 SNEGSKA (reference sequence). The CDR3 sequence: CSASIVTGGREQYF. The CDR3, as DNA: TGCAGTGCTAGTATCGTGACAGGGGGGCGAGAGCAGTACTTC.

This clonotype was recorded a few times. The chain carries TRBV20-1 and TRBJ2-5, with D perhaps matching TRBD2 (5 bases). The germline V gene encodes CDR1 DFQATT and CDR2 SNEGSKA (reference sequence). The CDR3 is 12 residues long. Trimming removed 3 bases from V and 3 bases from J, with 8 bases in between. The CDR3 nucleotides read TGCAGTGCTAGTCCCGGGGAAGAGACCCAGTACTTC. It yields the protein CSASPGEETQYF.

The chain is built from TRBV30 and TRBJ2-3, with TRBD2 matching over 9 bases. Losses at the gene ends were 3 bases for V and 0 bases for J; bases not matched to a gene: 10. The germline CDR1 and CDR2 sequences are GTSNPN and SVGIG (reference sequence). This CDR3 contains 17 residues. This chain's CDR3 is CAWSLTRTSASTDTQYF. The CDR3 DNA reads TGTGCCTGGAGCCTGACCCGGACTAGCGCCAGCACAGATACGCAGTATTTT. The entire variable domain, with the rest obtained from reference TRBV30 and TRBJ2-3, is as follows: SQTIHQWPATLVQPVGSPLSLECTVEGTSNPNLYWYRQAAGRGLQLLFYSVGIGQISSEVPQNLSASRPQDRQFILSSKKLLLSDSGFYLCAWSLTRTSASTDTQYFGPGTRLTVL.

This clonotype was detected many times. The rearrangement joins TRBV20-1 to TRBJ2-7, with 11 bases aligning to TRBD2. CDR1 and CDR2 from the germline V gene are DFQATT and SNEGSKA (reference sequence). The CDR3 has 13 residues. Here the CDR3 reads CGAGGTSGYEQYF. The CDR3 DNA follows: TGCGGAGCCGGTGGGACTAGCGGTTACGAGCAGTACTTC.

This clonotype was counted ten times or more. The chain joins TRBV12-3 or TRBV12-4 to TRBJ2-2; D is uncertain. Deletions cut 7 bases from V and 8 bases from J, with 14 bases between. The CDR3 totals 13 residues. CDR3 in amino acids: CASMGSTRGELFF. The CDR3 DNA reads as TGTGCCAGCATGGGATCCACAAGGGGGGAGCTGTTTTTT.

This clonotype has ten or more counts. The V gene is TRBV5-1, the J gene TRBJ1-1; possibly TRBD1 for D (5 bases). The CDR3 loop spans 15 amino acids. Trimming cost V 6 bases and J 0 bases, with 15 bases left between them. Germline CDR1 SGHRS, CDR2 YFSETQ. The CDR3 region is CASTDLGGVNTEAFF. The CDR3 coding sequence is TGCGCCAGCACAGACTTGGGAGGGGTGAACACTGAAGCTTTCTTT.

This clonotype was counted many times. The CDR3 sequence: CASSFSGAAGRGETQYF. CDR3 nucleotides: TGTGCCAGCAGCTTTAGTGGGGCTGCGGGAAGGGGAGAGACCCAGTACTTC. The J gene is TRBJ2-5, the V gene TRBV7-9; a weak D match, TRBD2 (6 bases). Trimming took off 3 bases at V and 4 bases at J, with 21 bases between the two ends. CDR3 size: 17 residues. Per germline, CDR1 SEHNR and CDR2 FQNEAQ (reference sequence).

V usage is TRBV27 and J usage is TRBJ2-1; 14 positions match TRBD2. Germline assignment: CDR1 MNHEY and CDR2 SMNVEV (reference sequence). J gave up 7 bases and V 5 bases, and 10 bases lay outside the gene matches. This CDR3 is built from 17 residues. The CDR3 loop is CASSLGTSGRSGNEQFF. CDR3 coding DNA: TGTGCCAGCAGTCTCGGGACTAGCGGGAGATCTGGGAATGAGCAGTTCTTC.

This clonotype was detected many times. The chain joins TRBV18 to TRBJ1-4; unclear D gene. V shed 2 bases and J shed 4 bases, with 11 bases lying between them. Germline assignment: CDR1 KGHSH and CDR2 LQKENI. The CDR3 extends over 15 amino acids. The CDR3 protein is CASSPKLADNEKLFF. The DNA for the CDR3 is TGTGCCAGCTCACCAAAGCTAGCGGATAATGAAAAACTGTTTTTT.

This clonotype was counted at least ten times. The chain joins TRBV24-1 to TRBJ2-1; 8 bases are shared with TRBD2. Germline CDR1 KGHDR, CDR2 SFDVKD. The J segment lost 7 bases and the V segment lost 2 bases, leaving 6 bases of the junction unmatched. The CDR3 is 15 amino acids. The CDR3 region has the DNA TGTGCCACCAGTGATTACAGCGGGGGCAGGAATGAGCAGTTCTTC. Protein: CATSDYSGGRNEQFF.

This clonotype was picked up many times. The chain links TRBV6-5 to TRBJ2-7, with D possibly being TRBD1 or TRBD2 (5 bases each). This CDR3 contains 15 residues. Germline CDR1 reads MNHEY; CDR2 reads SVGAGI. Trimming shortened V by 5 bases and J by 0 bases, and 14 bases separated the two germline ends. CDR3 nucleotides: TGTGCCAGCAGTATGGATCGGGACGTCTCCTACGAGCAGTACTTC. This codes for CASSMDRDVSYEQYF.

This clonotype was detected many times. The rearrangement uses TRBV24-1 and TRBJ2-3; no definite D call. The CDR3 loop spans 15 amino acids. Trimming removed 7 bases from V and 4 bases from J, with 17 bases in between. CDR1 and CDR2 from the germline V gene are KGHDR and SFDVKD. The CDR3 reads CATSTPEVGADTQYF. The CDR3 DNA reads TGTGCCACCAGCACACCCGAGGTGGGCGCAGATACGCAGTATTTT.

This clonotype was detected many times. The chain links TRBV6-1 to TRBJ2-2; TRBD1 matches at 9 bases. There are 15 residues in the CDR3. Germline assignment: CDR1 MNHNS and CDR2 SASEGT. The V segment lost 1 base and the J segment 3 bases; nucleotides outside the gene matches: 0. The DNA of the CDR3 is TGTGCCAGCAGTGAAGGGACAGGGGACACCGGGGAGCTGTTTTTT. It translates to CASSEGTGDTGELFF.

CDR3 amino acids: CSVDLAYGYTF. In nucleotides, the CDR3 is TGCAGCGTTGATTTGGCCTATGGCTACACCTTC. The V call is TRBV29-1, the J call TRBJ1-2, with D hard to call. Deletions cut 3 bases from V and 4 bases from J, with 6 bases between. The V gene's germline CDR1 is SQVTM and CDR2 ANQGSEA. CDR3 length: 11 amino acids.

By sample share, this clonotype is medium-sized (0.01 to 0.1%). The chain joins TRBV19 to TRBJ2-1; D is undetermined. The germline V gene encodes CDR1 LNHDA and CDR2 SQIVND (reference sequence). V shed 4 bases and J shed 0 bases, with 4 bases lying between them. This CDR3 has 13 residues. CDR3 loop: CASSRSSYNEQFF. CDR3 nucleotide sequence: TGTGCCAGTAGTAGGAGCTCCTACAATGAGCAGTTCTTC.

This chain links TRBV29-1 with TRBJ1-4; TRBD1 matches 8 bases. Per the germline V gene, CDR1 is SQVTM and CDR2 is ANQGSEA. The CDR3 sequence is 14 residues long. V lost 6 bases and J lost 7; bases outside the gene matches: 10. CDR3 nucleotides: TGCAGCGTGGTACTGGACAGGGTCGGTGAAAAACTGTTTTTT. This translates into CSVVLDRVGEKLFF.

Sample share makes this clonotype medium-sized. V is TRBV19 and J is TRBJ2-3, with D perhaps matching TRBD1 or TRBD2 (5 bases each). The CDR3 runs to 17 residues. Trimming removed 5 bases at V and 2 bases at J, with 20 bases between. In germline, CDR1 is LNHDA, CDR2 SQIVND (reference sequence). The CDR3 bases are TGTGCCAGTAGTTCCTCCGGGGCGGAGATAGCCACAGATACGCAGTATTTT. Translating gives CASSSSGAEIATDTQYF. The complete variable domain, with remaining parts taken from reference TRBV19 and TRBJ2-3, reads DGGITQSPKYLFRKEGQNVTLSCEQNLNHDAMYWYRQDPGQGLRLIYYSQIVNDFQKGDIAEGYSVSREKKESFPLTVTSAQKNPTAFYLCASSSSGAEIATDTQYFGPGTRLTVL.

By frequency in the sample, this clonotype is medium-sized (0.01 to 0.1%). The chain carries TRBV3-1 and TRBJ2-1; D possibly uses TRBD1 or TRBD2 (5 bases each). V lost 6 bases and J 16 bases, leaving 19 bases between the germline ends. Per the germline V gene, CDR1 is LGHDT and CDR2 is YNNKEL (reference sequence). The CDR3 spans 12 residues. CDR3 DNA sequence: TGTGCCAGCAGGGCTAGGGGTTCTAGCATATTCTTC. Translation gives CASRARGSSIFF.

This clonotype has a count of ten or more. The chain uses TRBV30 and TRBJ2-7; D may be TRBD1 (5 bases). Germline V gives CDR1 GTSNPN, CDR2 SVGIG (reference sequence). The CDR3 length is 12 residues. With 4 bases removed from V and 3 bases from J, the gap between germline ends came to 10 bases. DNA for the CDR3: TGTGCCTGGAATCAGGGAATCTACGAGCAGTACTTC. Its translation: CAWNQGIYEQYF.

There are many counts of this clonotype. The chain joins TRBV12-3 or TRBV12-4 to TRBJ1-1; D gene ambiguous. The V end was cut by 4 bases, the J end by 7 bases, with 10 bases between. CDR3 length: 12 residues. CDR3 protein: CASSYGRREAFF. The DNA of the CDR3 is TGTGCCAGCAGTTATGGGCGACGTGAAGCTTTCTTT.

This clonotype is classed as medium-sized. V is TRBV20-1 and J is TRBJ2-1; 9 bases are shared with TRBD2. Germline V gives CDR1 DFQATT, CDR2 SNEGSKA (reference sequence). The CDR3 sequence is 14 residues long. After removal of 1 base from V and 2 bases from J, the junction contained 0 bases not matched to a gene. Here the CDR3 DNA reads TGCAGTGCTAGAGGGACTAGCGCCTACAATGAGCAGTTCTTC. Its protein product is CSARGTSAYNEQFF.

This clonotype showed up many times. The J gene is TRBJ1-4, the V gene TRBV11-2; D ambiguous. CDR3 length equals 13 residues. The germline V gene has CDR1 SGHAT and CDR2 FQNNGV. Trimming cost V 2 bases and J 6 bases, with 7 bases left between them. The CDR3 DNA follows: TGTGCCAGCAGCTTAAGGGTGGATGAAAAACTGTTTTTT. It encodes CASSLRVDEKLFF.

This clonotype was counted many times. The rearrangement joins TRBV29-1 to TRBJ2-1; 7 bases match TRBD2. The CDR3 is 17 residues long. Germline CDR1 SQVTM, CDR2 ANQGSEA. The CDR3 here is CSAEILSSGYSYNEQFF. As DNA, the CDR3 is TGCAGTGCTGAAATCTTGAGTAGCGGGTACTCCTACAATGAGCAGTTCTTC.

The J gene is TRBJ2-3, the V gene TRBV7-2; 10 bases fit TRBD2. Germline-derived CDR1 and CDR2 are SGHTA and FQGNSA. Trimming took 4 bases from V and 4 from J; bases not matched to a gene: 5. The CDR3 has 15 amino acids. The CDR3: CASSWVAGGADTQYF. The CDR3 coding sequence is TGTGCCAGCAGCTGGGTAGCGGGAGGTGCAGATACGCAGTATTTT.

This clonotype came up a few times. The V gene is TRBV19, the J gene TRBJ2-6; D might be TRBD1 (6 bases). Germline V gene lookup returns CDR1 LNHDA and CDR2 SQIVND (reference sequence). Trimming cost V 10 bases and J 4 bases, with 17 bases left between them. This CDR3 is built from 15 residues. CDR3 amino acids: CATATGLPGANVLTF. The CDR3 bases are TGTGCCACTGCGACAGGCCTCCCGGGGGCCAACGTCCTGACTTTC.